This T cell receptor beta chain originates from a study of radiation and T cells in renal cell carcinoma (dated by TCRdb to the early 2020s). Regarding the study in general: Samples came from a clinical trial, in which primary renal cell carcinomas received 15 Gy stereotactic body radiation therapy followed by nephrectomy 4 weeks later. Across all 55 or so samples, several million unique CDR3 nucleotide sequences encoding 2,658,974 unique CDR3 amino acid sequences were identified. In total, about 53 samples, comprising 26 tumors and approximately 27 peripheral blood samples, were subjected to TCR beta sequencing. Overall results and qualifications from the work: With a single-armed trial design, the study had no way to address how radiation dose or scheduling affects the TCR repertoire. Because pretreatment tumor biopsies were not available, the baseline intratumoral presence of clonotypes could not be determined. Tracking of blood repertoire dynamics stopped at around 4 weeks after treatment, with no follow-up past that point. Top tumor clonotypes rose in blood from baseline to 2 weeks post-radiation, then contracted by 4 weeks, suggesting transient expansion of tumor-resident clones.

TCR beta libraries were generated from genomic DNA with the immunoSEQ kit, following the manufacturer's recommendations. To prepare libraries, a first multiplex PCR with proprietary primers was run, followed by a second PCR that added unique barcodes, and a bead cleanup was done after each round. A positive control reaction and a negative control reaction, both provided in the kit, were run with every batch of samples. The final libraries underwent checking on an Agilent 4200 TapeStation D1000 ScreenTape, volumetric pooling, and quantification by qPCR. An Illumina NextSeq500 fitted with a MidOutput 150-cycle cartridge performed the sequencing, running 156 Read1 cycles and 15 Index1 cycles with the kit's custom primers. The pooled library was loaded at 1.0 pM, and roughly 20% PhiX control was spiked in. The published analysis was carried out like this. Vendor-processed data were analyzed in R, and a clonotype was defined as all T cells sharing the same CDR3 nucleotide sequence. In the clone abundance analyses, frequencies in each sample were normalized to that sample's 10,000 most abundant clones. Before analysis, public T cell clones were removed, and these numbered fewer than six per sample on average. Tumor-enriched and baseline blood-enriched clonotypes were defined by at least a 32-fold difference in abundance between compartments. Clonotypes expanded or contracted between blood time points were identified with a beta-binomial differential abundance model. Tumor-blood repertoire similarity was measured with the Baroni-Urbani and Buser coefficient, and group comparisons used two-tailed Wilcoxon tests in R. Entries here come from immuneACCESS through TCRdb and include only in-frame sequences with V and J called. Some clones fail to appear in such tables; in the studies checked, an unresolved V gene covers under half of the shortfall, and the cause of the remainder is unknown. That table supplies the V and J calls and clone size; D and trimming were determined from the DNA. The sample table contains some 150,000 clones; only one count was recorded for roughly 80% of them. The top ten constitute 20% to 25% of the sample.

This clone has a single count. Its antigen is currently not known. No base-level quality is on record; no much larger clone is a single base apart. As encoded in the germline V gene, CDR1 is SGDLS while CDR2 is YYNGEE. The CDR3 starts with the cysteine, ends with the phenylalanine, and has 14 residues. Just the 42-base CDR3 DNA is kept, in frame starting at base 1. The junction shows trimming of 1 base on V and 3 bases on J, plus 10 bases between the germline ends. Reading the label with the study, this specimen's time point is: baseline pretreatment blood. Per the publication, the treatment or condition label means: 15 Gy SBRT to primary tumor, nephrectomy 4 weeks later. To track tumor-enriched clonotypes, serial peripheral blood was sampled from radiation-treated patients at baseline and at 2 weeks and 4 weeks after SBRT. Every patient's renal cell carcinoma showed clear cell pathology. The QIAamp DNA Blood Mini Kit (Qiagen) was used to prepare genomic DNA for TCR sequencing. Only samples passing all quality control checks were included in the analyses.

This clonotype originated in a woman aged 50 to 60 with renal cell carcinoma. The V and J segments used are TRBV9 and TRBJ1-2, with TRBD1 perhaps the D gene, on 5 matching bases. Source: blood, taken from a patient whose treatment included radiotherapy and nephrectomy. The nucleotide sequence reads TGTGCCAGCAGCGTAACGGGGGTTGACTATGGCTACACCTTC. Its protein is CASSVTGVDYGYTF.